This record looks at one T cell receptor beta chain sequence and its context. This clone was recorded only once. Its antigen is still unknown. Base qualities are missing; no much larger clone stands one base away. These data come from a study of T cell responses to AZD1222 COVID-19 vaccine (dated by TCRdb to about 2021). In the study overall: AZD1222 recipients with second doses at about 4 weeks or about 12 weeks were pooled, because spike-specific TCR depth and breadth did not differ between schedules. A total of around 240 trial participants underwent TCR sequencing, of whom roughly 210 had received two doses of AZD1222 and 26 had received two doses of the MenACWY control vaccine. Enrollment into the trials was organized by age into subgroups of 18-55, 56-69 and 70-plus years, and those subgroups contained roughly 150, 30 and 60 TCR-sequenced participants, respectively.

Results and caveats for the whole study, not just this receptor: Spike-specific TCR breadth and depth rose significantly after two AZD1222 doses compared with day 0 and with MenACWY recipients. Reportedly, close to half of the unique spike-specific TCRs recognized epitopes lying outside the regions that are mutated in the B.1.351 and B.1.1.7 variants. Participants were mostly white British and included more females than males, and it was suggested by the authors that clonal diversity may have been underestimated. Because no day 14 peak-response samples were available, the repertoires could be characterized only after the peak T cell response. Vaccine-associated CD4 TCRs spanned the whole spike protein, with dominant responses in regions 160-218 and 743-854. In the small 56-69-year group, the increase in depth fell short of significance, most likely because of low power. Conclusions about previously exposed vaccinees were limited because only six AZD1222 recipients were SARS-CoV-2 seropositive at baseline.

The CDR3 regions of human TCRbeta chains were analyzed by immunosequencing. Processing in the source paper ran as follows. Repertoire TCRs were matched against a reference library of SARS-CoV-2-specific TCRs generated with the MIRA antigen-specificity platform. Breadth meant the fraction of unique TCRs that were SARS-CoV-2-associated, whereas depth meant the fraction of total T cells that were SARS-CoV-2-associated. Using the MIRA data, each spike-specific TCR was assigned both to the spike region to which the TCR was reactive and to a CD4 or CD8 class. Log10-transformed breadth and depth values were compared by one-way ANOVA with Sidak's multiple comparisons tests. The clones in this table, taken by TCRdb from immuneACCESS, are in-frame only. Not every clone is retained; where verified, under half of the shortfall comes from an unresolved V gene, and the cause of the rest is unknown. V and J calls and clone size are copied from that table; D and trimming were computed from the DNA. The sample table records about 160,000 clones; more than 85% of these occur just once. The ten largest account for roughly 1% of the sample.

The time point tag for this specimen amounts to: baseline before first vaccination. Vaccinee samples were obtained from the UK trials COV001 and COV002, which included a single-blind randomized controlled phase 2/3 trial of AZD1222 (ChAdOx1 nCoV-19) in healthy adults. Trial participant PBMC samples were collected at day 0 and day 28 after the second dose for TCRbeta chain sequencing. This TCR came from an adult in good health. This specimen consisted of peripheral blood, obtained on day 0 of AZD1222 vaccination.

The CDR3 region reads CASSSWDRGSDTQYF. The sequenced DNA is TGTGCCAGTAGTAGTTGGGACAGGGGGTCAGATACGCAGTATTTT. The receptor chain draws on TRBV19 and TRBJ2-3; TRBD1 aligns with 11 central bases. Compared with germline, V lacks 4 bases and J lacks 4 bases; bases without a gene match: 4. Based on the germline V gene (reference sequence), the CDR1 and CDR2 sequences are LNHDA and SQIVND. Inclusive of the bounding cysteine and phenylalanine, the CDR3 is 15 residues long. Only the CDR3 part of the read is kept: 45 bases, read in frame from the first base.